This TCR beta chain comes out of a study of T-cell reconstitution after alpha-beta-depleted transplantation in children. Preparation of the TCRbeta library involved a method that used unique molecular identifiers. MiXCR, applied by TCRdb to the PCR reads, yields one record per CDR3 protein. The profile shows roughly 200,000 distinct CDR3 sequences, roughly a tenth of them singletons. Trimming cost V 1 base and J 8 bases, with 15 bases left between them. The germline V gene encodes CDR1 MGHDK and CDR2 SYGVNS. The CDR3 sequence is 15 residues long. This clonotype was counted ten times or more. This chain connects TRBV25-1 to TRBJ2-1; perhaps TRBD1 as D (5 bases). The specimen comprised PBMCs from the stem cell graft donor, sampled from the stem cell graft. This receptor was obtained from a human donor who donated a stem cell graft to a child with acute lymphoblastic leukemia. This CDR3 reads CASSEWTPTHDEQFF. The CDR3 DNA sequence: TGTGCCAGCAGTGAATGGACACCTACCCACGATGAGCAGTTCTTC.